Listed here are 28 T cell receptor beta chains from one sample, sequenced in a study of cytomegalovirus exposure and HLA in healthy donors. In the PCR, 60 Vbeta and 13 Jbeta primers were used. Clones were read by immunoSEQ multiplex PCR, and TCRdb kept only the in-frame ones, dropping some. The sample holds around 140,000 clones, roughly 80% seen once. The specimen sequenced was PBMCs. The receptors were sampled from a man aged 40-55 years in good health and CMV-seronegative.

This clone appeared a single time. The chain recombines TRBV7-6 with TRBJ2-3, with D unclear. CDR1 is SGHVS, CDR2 FNYEAQ, per germline. The V and J ends lost 2 bases and 4 bases respectively, with 4 bases between them. The CDR3 has 12 residues. The CDR3 here is CASSLIADTQYF. CDR3 in DNA: TGTGCCAGCAGCTTAATCGCAGATACGCAGTATTTT.

The chain links TRBV7-2 to TRBJ2-5, with 11 bases aligning to TRBD1. Trimming at V came to 6 bases and at J to 3 bases, leaving 6 bases not matched to a gene. Per germline, CDR1 SGHTA and CDR2 FQGNSA. The CDR3 consists of 15 residues. CDR3 residues: CASSRSGQGEETQYF. The CDR3, as DNA: TGTGCCAGCAGTAGATCGGGACAGGGGGAAGAGACCCAGTACTTC.

The J gene is TRBJ2-7, the V gene TRBV6-4, with D perhaps matching TRBD2 (6 bases). The CDR3 totals 13 residues. CDR1 and CDR2 (germline): MRHNA, SNTAGT. The V end lost 5 bases, the J end lost 6 bases, and 14 bases lay between the germline ends. CDR3 DNA sequence: TGTGCCAGCAGTCGGGACCTGGAGGGCGAGCAGTACTTC. Translated: CASSRDLEGEQYF.

V gene TRBV5-4 combines with J gene TRBJ1-2; TRBD1 agrees at 7 bases. Germline CDR1 and CDR2: SGHNT and YYREEE (reference sequence). The CDR3 totals 14 residues. J lost 8 bases, V lost 2 bases, and 9 bases had no gene match. The CDR3 reads CASSFRGSARGYTF. The CDR3 bases are TGTGCCAGCAGCTTCAGGGGGTCTGCGAGAGGCTACACCTTC.

The chain has TRBV5-4 and TRBJ1-6, with D unresolved. Germline CDR1 SGHNT, CDR2 YYREEE (reference sequence). V lost 0 bases and J lost 7, with 11 bases in between. The CDR3 sequence is 15 residues long. The CDR3 here is CASSLVEGANSPLHF. The DNA of the CDR3 is TGTGCCAGCAGCTTGGTGGAGGGAGCGAATTCACCCCTCCACTTT. The whole variable domain, filled in from reference TRBV5-4 and TRBJ1-6, reads ETGVTQSPTHLIKTRGQQVTLRCSSQSGHNTVSWYQQALGQGPQFIFQYYREEENGRGNFPPRFSGLQFPNYSSELNVNALELDDSALYLCASSLVEGANSPLHFGNGTRLTVT.

The count of this clone is one. The rearrangement joins TRBV7-8 to TRBJ2-5; 11 nucleotides match TRBD2. Matching the DNA end better, TRBJ2-7 makes the J call doubtful. This CDR3 region has 15 residues. CDR1 SGHVS and CDR2 FQNEAQ come from the germline V gene. CDR3 residues: CASSPGLAVVYEQYF. CDR3 in DNA: TGTGCCAGCAGCCCGGGACTAGCGGTCGTCTACGAGCAGTACTTC.

V gene TRBV5-4 combines with J gene TRBJ2-7, with 7 bases aligning to TRBD1. The V gene end was trimmed by 3 bases and the J gene end by 5 bases; junction bases not matched to a gene: 11. This CDR3 is 15 amino acids long. Germline V lookup: CDR1 SGHNT, CDR2 YYREEE (reference sequence). CDR3 sequence: CASSSTGTVSHEQYF. The CDR3 nucleotides are TGTGCCAGCAGCTCGACCGGGACAGTATCCCACGAGCAGTACTTC.

The CDR3 coding sequence is TGTGCCAGCAGTCTGGGGGGGGCCCCCCGAGAGACCCAGTACTTC. Translating it yields CASSLGGAPRETQYF. V is TRBV6-5 and J is TRBJ2-5, with D perhaps TRBD2 (7 bases). Trimming left V 5 bases short and J 4 bases short, with 17 bases between. This CDR3 region has 15 residues. Germline loops: CDR1 MNHEY, CDR2 SVGAGI.

This clone turned up a few times. The chain carries TRBV5-1 and TRBJ2-3; no firm D call. Trimming removed 0 bases from V and 7 bases from J, with 3 bases in between. Germline lookup yields CDR1 SGHRS and CDR2 YFSETQ. This CDR3 contains 11 residues. The DNA of the CDR3 is TGCGCCAGCAGCTTGGATAATACGCAGTATTTT. This codes for CASSLDNTQYF.

J is TRBJ1-1 and V is TRBV6-5; no firm D call. The CDR3 is 14 amino acids. Trimming pared 7 bases from V and 1 base from J, leaving 13 bases between. Per germline, CDR1 MNHEY and CDR2 SVGAGI. The CDR3 coding sequence is TGTGCCAGCACCAGAGGGCGCGGGAACACTGAAGCTTTCTTT. Translation: CASTRGRGNTEAFF.

This CDR3 is CASSLQSSGSYEQYF. As DNA, the CDR3 is TGTGCCAGCAGTTTACAGAGCTCGGGTAGCTACGAGCAGTACTTC. V gene TRBV28 combines with J gene TRBJ2-7, with D uncertain. V lost 2 bases and J lost 3, with 14 bases in between. The germline CDR1 and CDR2 sequences are MDHEN and SYDVKM. The CDR3 totals 15 residues.

The V call is TRBV2, the J call TRBJ2-7; D remains unclear. This CDR3 has 11 residues. CDR1 and CDR2 from the germline V gene are SNHLY and FYNNEI. Trimming left V 7 bases short and J 7 bases short, with 11 bases between. CDR3: CASTEEWEQYF. The CDR3 nucleotides read TGTGCCAGCACCGAAGAGTGGGAGCAGTACTTC.

V usage is TRBV5-1 and J usage is TRBJ2-1; tentatively, D is TRBD2 (6 bases). From germline, CDR1 is SGHRS and CDR2 YFSETQ. V was pared by 4 bases and J by 10 bases, with 18 bases between. This CDR3 has 14 residues. The CDR3 loop is CASSKEPPAGEQFF. CDR3 nucleotides: TGCGCCAGCAGCAAGGAGCCGCCAGCGGGCGAGCAGTTCTTC.

The V gene is TRBV21-1, the J gene TRBJ2-7; the DNA was not used to check the table's D call, TRBD2. TRBV21-1 is given as a pseudogene. CDR3 size: 15 residues. CDR3 nucleotides: TGTGCCAGCAGCAAAGCGGCGGGGGCACGTCTCGAGCAGTACTTC. It codes for CASSKAAGARLEQYF.

This chain connects TRBV6-6 to TRBJ1-5; possible D gene TRBD1, 6 bases. This CDR3 is built from 15 residues. Germline assignment: CDR1 MNHNY and CDR2 SVGAGI (reference sequence). V lost 2 bases, J lost 5 bases, and 13 bases lay in between. This chain's CDR3 is CASSYGRGPHQPQHF. In DNA form, the CDR3 reads TGTGCCAGCAGTTACGGCAGGGGCCCCCATCAGCCCCAGCATTTT.

The chain combines TRBV7-2 with TRBJ2-1, with D uncertain. The germline gives CDR1 SGHTA, CDR2 FQGNSA. This CDR3 spans 13 amino acids. The V end was cut by 2 bases, the J end by 7 bases, with 9 bases between. The CDR3 sequence is CASSLNPPNEQFF. The CDR3 DNA reads as TGTGCCAGCAGCTTAAATCCCCCGAATGAGCAGTTCTTC.

V usage is TRBV10-2 and J usage is TRBJ2-2; D is undetermined. CDR3 length equals 15 residues. The ends were cut back, 4 bases at V and 1 base at J, with 10 bases in the middle. Germline lookup yields CDR1 WSHSY and CDR2 SAAADI. CDR3 DNA: TGCGCCAGCAGTGGTGGCGCAGGGAACACCGGGGAGCTGTTTTTT. Its protein is CASSGGAGNTGELFF.

The V and J genes are TRBV4-3 and TRBJ2-1; 12 bases are a match to TRBD2. The CDR3 loop spans 18 amino acids. Germline CDR1 is LGHNA and CDR2 is YSLEER. J gave up 6 bases and V 0 bases, and 9 bases lay outside the gene matches. The DNA for the CDR3 is TGCGCCAGCAGCCAAGATAGGGCTAGCGGGGGGGCTCCCAATGAGCAGTTCTTC. As protein: CASSQDRASGGAPNEQFF.

This clone has only a few counts. The chain employs TRBV10-2 and TRBJ1-2; D uncertain. In germline, CDR1 is WSHSY, CDR2 SAAADI. Trimming removed 3 bases from V and 0 bases from J, with 8 bases in between. This CDR3 has 14 residues. The CDR3 loop reads CASSDMVANYGYTF. CDR3 DNA sequence: TGCGCCAGCAGTGACATGGTAGCTAACTATGGCTACACCTTC.

The CDR3 region has the DNA TGTGCCAGCAGTGACTCTTCATCTAATAATTCACCCCTCCACTTT. Amino acid sequence: CASSDSSSNNSPLHF. This chain uses TRBV6-4 with TRBJ1-6; D gene ambiguous. The V end lost 0 bases, the J end lost 5 bases, and 8 bases lay between the germline ends. This CDR3 spans 15 amino acids. Germline values: CDR1 MRHNA, CDR2 SNTAGT.

About this clone itself: Other nucleotide sequences in the sample specify the same CDR3. This rearrangement joins TRBV18 to TRBJ1-5; D unclear. The germline gives CDR1 KGHSH, CDR2 LQKENI. This CDR3 region has 13 residues. V was trimmed by 3 bases and J by 4 bases, leaving 7 bases between them. The CDR3 sequence is CASSPGRNQPQHF. The CDR3 DNA follows: TGTGCCAGCTCACCCGGTAGAAATCAGCCCCAGCATTTT. The full variable domain, with the rest looked up from reference TRBV18 and TRBJ1-5, is NAGVMQNPRHLVRRRGQEARLRCSPMKGHSHVYWYRQLPEEGLKFMVYLQKENIIDESGMPKERFSAEFPKEGPSILRIQQVVRGDSAAYFCASSPGRNQPQHFGDGTRLSIL.

The chain couples TRBV29-1 to TRBJ2-5; the match to TRBD1 covers 8 bases. This CDR3 spans 15 amino acids. Germline lookup yields CDR1 SQVTM and CDR2 ANQGSEA. V shed 6 bases and J 1 base; nucleotides not matched to a gene: 10. CDR3 DNA: TGCAGCGTCTTTAGGACAGGGTTAACCCAAGAGACCCAGTACTTC. Translation gives CSVFRTGLTQETQYF. Full variable domain (outside the CDR3, taken from reference TRBV29-1 and TRBJ2-5): SAVISQKPSRDICQRGTSLTIQCQVDSQVTMMFWYRQQPGQSLTLIATANQGSEATYESGFVIDKFPISRPNLTFSTLTVSNMSPEDSSIYLCSVFRTGLTQETQYFGPGTRLLVL.

In its sample, this clone was seen once. The rearrangement uses TRBV5-6 and TRBJ1-4, with TRBD1 identical over 7 bases. Per germline, CDR1 SGHDT and CDR2 YYEEEE. The V segment lost 6 bases and the J segment 8 bases; nucleotides outside the gene matches: 10. This CDR3 comprises 14 residues. The CDR3 spells CASKLQGREEKLFF. The CDR3 DNA sequence: TGTGCCAGCAAGTTACAGGGGCGTGAGGAAAAACTGTTTTTT.

There are a few counts of this clone. CDR3 amino acids: CASSENRVDEKLFF. CDR3 coding DNA: TGTGCCAGCAGTGAGAACAGGGTAGATGAAAAACTGTTTTTT. The gene calls are TRBV6-1 and TRBJ1-4; tentatively, D is TRBD1 (6 bases). This CDR3 spans 14 amino acids. V lost 3 bases and J 6 bases, leaving 11 bases between the germline ends. Germline V gene sequence: CDR1 MNHNS, CDR2 SASEGT.

The V and J genes are TRBV21-1 and TRBJ2-5; the table calls TRBD1, which could not be checked here. TRBV21-1 is recorded as a pseudogene. The CDR3 covers 12 residues. CDR3 nucleotides: TGTGCCAAGCCGGACAGCGAAGAGACCCAGTACTTC. It codes for CAKPDSEETQYF.

V usage is TRBV7-9 and J usage is TRBJ1-2; no clear D gene. This CDR3 has 12 residues. Germline V gives CDR1 SEHNR, CDR2 FQNEAQ (reference sequence). V gave up 5 bases and J gave up 7 bases, with 11 bases separating them. The CDR3 is CASSQRLGGYTF. DNA of the CDR3: TGTGCCAGCAGCCAGCGACTGGGTGGCTACACCTTC.

This chain uses TRBV5-4 with TRBJ2-1; TRBD2 matches at 7 bases. The V gene end was trimmed by 1 base and the J gene end by 4 bases; junction bases not matched to a gene: 5. Germline V gives CDR1 SGHNT, CDR2 YYREEE (reference sequence). The CDR3 loop spans 15 amino acids. The CDR3 DNA follows: TGTGCCAGCAGCTTGAACCCGGGGGGTTACAATGAGCAGTTCTTC. Translation: CASSLNPGGYNEQFF.

The chain joins TRBV4-3 to TRBJ1-6; D may be TRBD1 (6 bases). The germline CDR1 and CDR2 sequences are LGHNA and YSLEER. This CDR3 comprises 15 residues. Trimming pared 2 bases from V and 7 bases from J, leaving 12 bases between. The CDR3 loop reads CASSQQGIRNSPLHF. The CDR3 DNA sequence: TGCGCCAGCAGCCAACAGGGGATAAGGAATTCACCCCTCCACTTT.